Below, 18 T cell receptor beta chains from the same sample are listed, as sequenced in a study of blood T cell repertoires in COVID-19. The data were produced by immunoSEQ multiplex PCR, yet TCRdb's version contains in-frame clones alone and is incomplete. Here the sample spans 120,000 or so clones, about 91% being singletons. Sample: peripheral blood. These receptors came from a woman aged 50 to 65 with active or convalescent COVID-19.

CDR3 region: CASSQGVTPGNEQFF. The CDR3 coding sequence is TGTGCCAGTTCACAGGGAGTCACGCCGGGCAATGAGCAGTTCTTC. V and J are TRBV27 and TRBJ2-1; perhaps TRBD1 as D (6 bases). Germline V gene lookup returns CDR1 MNHEY and CDR2 SMNVEV (reference sequence). The CDR3 runs to 15 residues. Trimming removed 9 bases at V and 6 bases at J, with 21 bases between.

V and J are TRBV19 and TRBJ2-1; no clear D. Germline CDR1 and CDR2: LNHDA and SQIVND (reference sequence). This CDR3 spans 13 amino acids. V lost 4 bases and J 4 bases, leaving 8 bases between the germline ends. The CDR3 loop is CASSTGFYNEQFF. The CDR3 bases are TGTGCCAGTAGTACCGGGTTTTACAATGAGCAGTTCTTC.

This chain uses TRBV6-5 with TRBJ1-1, with D possibly matching TRBD1 (6 bases). Trimming removed 5 bases at V and 5 bases at J, with 18 bases between. CDR1 MNHEY and CDR2 SVGAGI come from the germline V gene. The CDR3 length is 15 residues. The CDR3 loop reads CASSRHLQGGTEAFF. The DNA of the CDR3 is TGTGCCAGCAGTCGCCACCTACAAGGGGGAACTGAAGCTTTCTTT.

The V and J genes are TRBV6-2 or TRBV6-3 and TRBJ2-1; D is possibly TRBD2 (6 bases). From germline, CDR1 is MNHEY and CDR2 SVGEGT. V was clipped by 5 bases and J by 12 bases, with 20 bases between them. This CDR3 region has 14 residues. As DNA, the CDR3 is TGTGCCAGCAGTGGGGGGTCCTCTACCGCCGGGCAGTTCTTC. As protein: CASSGGSSTAGQFF.

The V and J genes are TRBV2 and TRBJ1-1; 8 positions match TRBD1. V was pared by 4 bases and J by 2 bases, with 6 bases of the junction left unmatched. Germline CDR1 is SNHLY and CDR2 is FYNNEI. This CDR3 is 15 amino acids long. The CDR3 region is CASSAQGAPNTEAFF. The CDR3 coding sequence is TGTGCCAGCAGTGCTCAGGGGGCGCCTAACACTGAAGCTTTCTTT.

V usage is TRBV27 and J usage is TRBJ1-4; TRBD1 aligns across 9 bases. CDR3 length: 16 amino acids. Germline values: CDR1 MNHEY, CDR2 SMNVEV (reference sequence). Trimming cost V 6 bases and J 6 bases; bases outside gene matches: 11. The CDR3 is CASRKAAQGAYEKLFF. In nucleotides, the CDR3 is TGTGCCAGCAGGAAGGCGGCACAGGGGGCGTATGAAAAACTGTTTTTT.

This clone was found once. The V call is TRBV5-5, the J call TRBJ2-7; 7 bases align to TRBD1. Germline CDR1 is SGHKS and CDR2 is YYEKEE (reference sequence). Trimming at V came to 6 bases and at J to 0 bases, leaving 9 bases not matched to a gene. This CDR3 has 15 residues. This chain's CDR3 is CASNPQGETSYEQYF. The DNA for the CDR3 is TGTGCCAGCAACCCGCAGGGGGAAACCTCCTACGAGCAGTACTTC.

The J gene is TRBJ1-5, the V gene TRBV19; D ambiguous. The germline V gene has CDR1 LNHDA and CDR2 SQIVND (reference sequence). With 5 bases removed from V and 0 bases from J, the gap between germline ends came to 14 bases. This CDR3 is built from 16 residues. The DNA for the CDR3 is TGTGCCAGTAGTGACGGGCCCGCGGGTAGCAATCAGCCCCAGCATTTT. Protein product: CASSDGPAGSNQPQHF.

CDR3: CASSFPQGLAGSSYNEQFF. The CDR3 nucleotides are TGTGCCAGCAGCTTTCCCCAAGGACTAGCGGGAAGCTCCTACAATGAGCAGTTCTTC. The rearrangement uses TRBV7-9 and TRBJ2-1; the match to TRBD2 covers 12 bases. The trim removed 3 bases at V and 0 bases at J, leaving 9 bases unmatched. The germline gives CDR1 SEHNR, CDR2 FQNEAQ (reference sequence). The CDR3 sequence is 19 residues long.

This chain uses TRBV7-2 with TRBJ2-6; TRBD2 aligns across 10 bases. From germline, CDR1 is SGHTA and CDR2 FQGNSA. The V segment lost 1 base and the J segment 0 bases; nucleotides outside the gene matches: 3. The CDR3 is 18 amino acids. For the CDR3, the DNA is TGTGCCAGCAGCTTAGAAGCGGGAGGGCTCTCTGGGGCCAACGTCCTGACTTTC. This translates into CASSLEAGGLSGANVLTF.

V gene TRBV28 combines with J gene TRBJ1-2; 8 bases match TRBD1. The CDR3 length is 15 residues. Germline values: CDR1 MDHEN, CDR2 SYDVKM. Trimming took 3 bases from V and 4 from J; bases not matched to a gene: 7. The CDR3 spells CASSLGRQGRYGYTF. As DNA, the CDR3 is TGTGCCAGCAGTTTGGGGAGACAGGGGCGCTATGGCTACACCTTC.

V usage is TRBV24-1 and J usage is TRBJ1-5, with TRBD1 matching over 9 bases. Germline V gives CDR1 KGHDR, CDR2 SFDVKD. Unmatched junction bases numbered 2, after V lost 4 bases and J lost 2 bases. This CDR3 spans 15 amino acids. The DNA for the CDR3 is TGTGCCACCAGTGAGACAGGGGGAGGCAATCAGCCCCAGCATTTT. Its protein is CATSETGGGNQPQHF.

The rearrangement links TRBV7-6 to TRBJ2-7; 7 bases map to TRBD2. The V segment lost 3 bases and the J segment 1 base; nucleotides outside the gene matches: 9. Germline CDR1 reads SGHVS; CDR2 reads FNYEAQ. CDR3 length equals 16 residues. CDR3 DNA: TGTGCCAGCAGCTTGCCCTCTGCGGGAGAGTCCTACGAGCAGTACTTC. This encodes CASSLPSAGESYEQYF.

The chain recombines TRBV4-3 with TRBJ2-1, with 7 bases that match TRBD2. Per germline, CDR1 LGHNA and CDR2 YSLEER. V lost 2 bases, J lost 9 bases, and 4 bases stayed unmatched. There are 13 residues in the CDR3. CDR3 loop: CASSQWGGTEQFF. CDR3 nucleotides: TGCGCCAGCAGCCAATGGGGGGGGACTGAGCAGTTCTTC.

The chain has TRBV18 and TRBJ2-7; TRBD2 agrees at 8 bases. Germline V gene data show CDR1 as KGHSH and CDR2 as LQKENI. V trimming: 6 bases; J trimming: 3 bases; junction bases outside the gene matches: 13. This CDR3 is built from 16 residues. The CDR3 reads CASSQTGTRGIYEQYF. CDR3 bases: TGTGCCAGCTCCCAGACCGGGACTAGGGGGATCTACGAGCAGTACTTC.

This chain links TRBV10-3 with TRBJ1-1, with TRBD1 matching 9 bases. Trimming cost V 6 bases and J 1 base; bases outside gene matches: 6. CDR3 length equals 15 residues. The germline gives CDR1 ENHRY, CDR2 SYGVKD. CDR3 bases: TGTGCCATCAGCAACCCGACAGGGGGGAACACTGAAGCTTTCTTT. As protein: CAISNPTGGNTEAFF.

This sequence joins TRBV15 and TRBJ2-3, with TRBD1 matching 12 bases. CDR3 length equals 19 residues. The V gene's germline CDR1 is LNHNV and CDR2 YYDKDF (reference sequence). J lost 1 base, V lost 0 bases, and 8 bases had no gene match. DNA for the CDR3: TGTGCCACCAGCAGAGATCTGGGACAGGGGGCTATCGGCACAGATACGCAGTATTTT. Protein: CATSRDLGQGAIGTDTQYF.

This chain joins TRBV6-5 and TRBJ1-6; D unresolved. This CDR3 is built from 13 residues. Trimming removed 6 bases from V and 7 bases from J, with 10 bases in between. From germline, CDR1 is MNHEY and CDR2 SVGAGI. Written as DNA, the CDR3 is TGTGCCAGCAGCCTACGGGGAAATTCACCCCTCCACTTT. Protein product: CASSLRGNSPLHF.